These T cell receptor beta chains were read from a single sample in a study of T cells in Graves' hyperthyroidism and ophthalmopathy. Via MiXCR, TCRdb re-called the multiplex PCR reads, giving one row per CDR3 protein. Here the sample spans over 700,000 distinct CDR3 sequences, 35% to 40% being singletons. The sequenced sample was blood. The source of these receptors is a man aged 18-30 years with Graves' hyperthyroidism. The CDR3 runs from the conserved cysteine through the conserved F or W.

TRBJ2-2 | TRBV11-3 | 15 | CASSSPFEGAGELFF
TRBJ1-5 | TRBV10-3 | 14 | CASSDGGGGQPQHF
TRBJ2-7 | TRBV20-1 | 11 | CSAREGDEQYF
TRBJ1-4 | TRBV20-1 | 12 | CSAGTGGEKLFF
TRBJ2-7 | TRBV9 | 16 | CASSLAMRGGSYEQYF
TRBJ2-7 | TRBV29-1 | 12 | CSVVVGDREQYF
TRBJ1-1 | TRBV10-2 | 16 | CASSELGDREYTEAFF
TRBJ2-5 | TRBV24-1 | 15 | CATSAWGTDQETQYF
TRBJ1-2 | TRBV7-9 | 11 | CASRRDDGYTF
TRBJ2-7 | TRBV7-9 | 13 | CANSLVYRAEQYF
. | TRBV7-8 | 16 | CASSQDGTSVHNEQFF
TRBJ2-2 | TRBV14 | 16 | CASSPRWGTNTGELFF
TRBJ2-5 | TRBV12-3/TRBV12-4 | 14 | CASSVWTPQETQYF
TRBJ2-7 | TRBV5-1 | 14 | CASSLLAGEDEQYF
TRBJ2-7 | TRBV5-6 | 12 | CASSFGGPQEYF
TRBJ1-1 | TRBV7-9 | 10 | CASRSLEAFF
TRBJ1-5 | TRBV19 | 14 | CASRGLAGGQPQHF
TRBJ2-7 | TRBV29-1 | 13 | CSVSSGRDDEQYF
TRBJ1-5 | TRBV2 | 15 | CASFGSDRVLQPQHF
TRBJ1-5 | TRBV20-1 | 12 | CSARDISQPQHF
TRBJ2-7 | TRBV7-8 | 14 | CASSLGALGHKQNF
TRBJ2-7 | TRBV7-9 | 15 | CARTRGPSGTYEQYF